Listed here are 6 T cell receptor beta chains from one sample, sequenced in a study of PD-1 blockade in classical Hodgkin lymphoma. The sample's time point: cycle 4 day 1 (C4D1), after more than 5 weeks of nivolumab. Each patient experienced a relapse that followed autologous stem cell transplantation, and brentuximab vedotin exposure varied. Assay used: immunoSEQ multiplex PCR; TCRdb lists only in-frame clones, some missing. This table holds tens of thousands of clones, around 69% found once. The sequencing used peripheral blood mononuclear cells (PBMCs), collected before the fourth cycle of nivolumab. These receptors all come from a human donor with classical Hodgkin lymphoma.

V is TRBV10-3 and J is TRBJ2-7, with TRBD2 identical over 8 bases. Unmatched junction bases numbered 7, after V lost 2 bases and J lost 4 bases. This CDR3 spans 15 amino acids. Germline V CDR1 and CDR2: ENHRY, SYGVKD. The CDR3 coding sequence is TGTGCCATCAGTGAGGGGCGGGGGGAGCGTTACGAGCAGTACTTC. Amino acid sequence: CAISEGRGERYEQYF.

The V and J genes are TRBV6-5 and TRBJ1-3; D call uncertain. This CDR3 is built from 13 residues. V dropped 4 bases and J dropped 0 bases, with 4 bases sitting between them. Germline V gene data show CDR1 as MNHEY and CDR2 as SVGAGI. The CDR3 here is CASSLSSGNTIYF. The CDR3 DNA reads as TGTGCCAGCAGTTTGAGCTCTGGAAACACCATATATTTT.

The chain combines TRBV2 with TRBJ2-7; 11 bases are shared with TRBD2. The germline CDR1 and CDR2 sequences are SNHLY and FYNNEI. With V trimmed by 6 bases and J by 4 bases, 8 bases remained unmatched. The CDR3 is 15 amino acids. In DNA form, the CDR3 reads TGTGCCAGCAGCCCCTCCCTAGCGGGGGGTTACGAGCAGTACTTC. Translation gives CASSPSLAGGYEQYF.

This clone was seen only a few times. V is TRBV9 and J is TRBJ2-1, with 8 positions matching TRBD2. This CDR3 contains 17 residues. Germline CDR1 SGDLS, CDR2 YYNGEE. Trimming at V came to 4 bases and at J to 5 bases, leaving 14 bases not matched to a gene. Here the CDR3 reads CASSSQGRGGRDNEQFF. DNA of the CDR3: TGTGCCAGCAGCTCACAAGGCCGGGGGGGCCGCGACAATGAGCAGTTCTTC.

There are a few counts of this clone. The V and J genes are TRBV25-1 and TRBJ2-5; 7 nucleotides agree with TRBD2. The CDR3 loop spans 14 amino acids. J lost 3 bases, V lost 6 bases, and 7 bases had no gene match. Germline lookup yields CDR1 MGHDK and CDR2 SYGVNS. CDR3 sequence: CASSPTGGKETQYF. CDR3 DNA: TGTGCCAGCAGCCCCACGGGGGGAAAAGAGACCCAGTACTTC.

The V call is TRBV11-2, the J call TRBJ1-1; D remains ambiguous. This CDR3 has 17 residues. CDR1 and CDR2 from the germline V gene are SGHAT and FQNNGV. Deletions cut 3 bases from V and 1 base from J, with 18 bases between. CDR3 nucleotide sequence: TGTGCCAGCAGCTTGACACTTAATTGGGATCCGAACACTGAAGCTTTCTTT. Protein: CASSLTLNWDPNTEAFF.